A selection of T cell receptor beta chains follows, all from one sample in a study of blood T cell repertoires in COVID-19. Repertoires were generated with immunoSEQ multiplex PCR, while TCRdb's copy carries only in-frame clones and drops some. The table has 200,000 to 250,000 clones, roughly 90% seen once. Sequencing was performed on peripheral blood. The receptors stem from a woman in her thirties or forties with acute or convalescent COVID-19. The CDR3 runs from the conserved cysteine through the conserved F or W. Fields, in order: CDR3 length, clone size, V gene, D gene, J gene, CDR3 protein, CDR3 DNA. The D gene is left open where the match is weak. Rows give clone size only sometimes, using once, few, many, or a class for an expanded clone.

15,-,TRBV7-2,-,TRBJ1-5,CASSLGVGSNQPQHF,TGTGCCAGCAGCTTAGGCGTCGGTAGCAATCAGCCCCAGCATTTT
14,-,TRBV29-1,TRBD2,TRBJ2-2,CSVRAGVQTGELFF,TGCAGCGTCCGAGCGGGGGTGCAGACCGGGGAGCTGTTTTTT
17,-,TRBV18,TRBD1,TRBJ2-2,CASSPPQGATNTGELFF,TGTGCCAGCTCACCACCACAGGGGGCTACGAACACCGGGGAGCTGTTTTTT
15,-,TRBV5-4,-,TRBJ1-1,CASRVGGAMNTEAFF,TGTGCCAGCCGAGTGGGGGGGGCGATGAACACTGAAGCTTTCTTT
11,once,TRBV2,-,TRBJ1-2,CARRGTYGYTF,TGTGCCAGAAGGGGAACGTATGGCTACACCTTC
15,-,TRBV2,TRBD1,TRBJ1-5,CASRNTGGIEQPQHF,TGTGCCAGCAGGAACACAGGGGGGATTGAGCAGCCCCAGCATTTT
16,-,TRBV7-9,TRBD1,TRBJ2-1,CASSVQTGGLYNEQFF,TGTGCCAGCAGCGTGCAAACAGGGGGCCTCTACAATGAGCAGTTCTTC
11,-,TRBV7-9,-,TRBJ2-1,CASSLTGEQFF,TGTGCCAGCAGCTTAACGGGGGAGCAGTTCTTC
17,-,TRBV18,TRBD1,TRBJ1-2,CASSRWGGQGPSDGYTF,TGTGCCAGCTCACGATGGGGGGGACAGGGGCCCTCAGATGGCTACACCTTC
16,-,TRBV10-3,TRBD1,TRBJ1-4,CAISESRGQANEKLFF,TGTGCCATCAGTGAGTCGAGGGGACAGGCTAATGAAAAACTGTTTTTT
15,-,TRBV19,TRBD1,TRBJ1-2,CASSPLTGWVYGYTF,TGTGCCAGTAGTCCCTTGACAGGGTGGGTCTATGGCTACACCTTC
18,-,TRBV3-1/TRBV3-2,TRBD1,TRBJ1-2,CASSPVPGQGAANYGYTF,TGTGCCAGCAGCCCCGTCCCGGGACAGGGGGCAGCTAACTATGGCTACACCTTC